The entry below gives a single T cell receptor beta chain sequence along with its context. Its antigen is as yet unknown. The data stem from a study of T cell responses to AZD1222 COVID-19 vaccine. Broader study findings: At baseline, seropositivity was found in only five or six AZD1222 recipients.

Profiled with immunoSEQ multiplex PCR; TCRdb holds only in-frame clones, not every one. Seen here are some 200,000 clones, 90% to 95% observed once, and the top ten hold 3% to 3.5%. The sequencing here drew on peripheral blood, taken 28 days after the second AZD1222 dose. The TCR was taken from an adult who received the AZD1222 COVID-19 vaccine.

The CDR3 reads CASSLGTTNEKLFF. The DNA of the CDR3 is TGTGCCAGCAGCCTCGGGACAACTAATGAAAAACTGTTTTTT. The chain employs TRBV5-5 and TRBJ1-4; no firm D call. The CDR3 contains 14 residues. V was trimmed by 4 bases and J by 0 bases, leaving 7 bases between them. Germline values: CDR1 SGHKS, CDR2 YYEKEE (reference sequence).